Sequencing of this T cell receptor beta chain was carried out in a study of T cells in Graves' hyperthyroidism and ophthalmopathy. Study background: Blood was drawn when the patient was first diagnosed and still untreated. Study findings and constraints: Ophthalmopathy was distinguished from stable hyperthyroidism by 13 V-J signatures.

It was uncontrolled infection, other autoimmune disease, pregnancy or lactation that excluded patients. This clonotype was observed at least ten times. Antigen specificity is unknown. The CDR3 regions of TCR beta were amplified from RNA transcripts. The TCR CDR3 was amplified in a first-round RT-PCR using the HTBI primer set. TCRdb reprocessed the multiplex PCR reads via MiXCR and lists one record per CDR3 protein. The profile shows roughly 360,000 distinct CDR3 sequences, around an eighth of them singletons. V lost 6 bases and J 6 bases, leaving 8 bases between the germline ends. CDR1 and CDR2 (germline): SEHNR, FQNEAQ (reference sequence). CDR3 length equals 11 residues.

The rearrangement joins TRBV7-9 to TRBJ1-1; D is ambiguous. The sequencing sample was made of blood. This clonotype was obtained from a man aged 30 to 39 with Graves' hyperthyroidism that later progressed to Graves' ophthalmopathy. The CDR3 sequence: CASRPRAEAFF. DNA for the CDR3: TGTGCCAGCAGGCCCCGGGCTGAAGCTTTCTTT.